The T cell receptor (beta chain) described here comes from a study of cytomegalovirus exposure and HLA in healthy donors. Comment on this clone: Other DNA sequences in the sample encode the same CDR3.

PCR employed 60 Vbeta and 13 Jbeta primers. Assay: immunoSEQ multiplex PCR; the TCRdb copy retains only in-frame clones and omits some. The sample table sets out 200,000 to 250,000 clones. This CDR3 region has 12 residues. V lost 3 bases, J lost 1 base, and 6 bases lay in between. Germline CDR1 is GTSNPN and CDR2 is SVGIG (reference sequence). This TCR derives from a girl aged 2 to 9 in good health and CMV-seropositive. The chain joins TRBV30 to TRBJ2-5; no clear D gene. What was sequenced was PBMCs. CDR3 loop: CAWSPRQETQYF. CDR3 nucleotides: TGTGCCTGGAGCCCCCGCCAAGAGACCCAGTACTTC.